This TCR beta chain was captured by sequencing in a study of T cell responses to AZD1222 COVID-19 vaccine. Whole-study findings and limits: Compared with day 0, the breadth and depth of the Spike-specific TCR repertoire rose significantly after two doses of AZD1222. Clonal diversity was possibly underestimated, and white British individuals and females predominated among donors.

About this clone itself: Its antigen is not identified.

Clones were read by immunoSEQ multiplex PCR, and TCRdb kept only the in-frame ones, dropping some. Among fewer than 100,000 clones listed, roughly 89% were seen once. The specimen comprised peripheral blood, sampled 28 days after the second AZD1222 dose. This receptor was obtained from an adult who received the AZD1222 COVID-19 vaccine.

The CDR3 reads CASSRTGAEQYF. CDR3 bases: TGTGCCAGCAGCCGGACAGGGGCCGAGCAGTACTTC. J is TRBJ2-7 and V is TRBV5-4, with TRBD1 identical over 9 bases. The CDR3 is 12 amino acids. With 4 bases clipped from V and 6 bases from J, the junction kept 2 bases outside the gene matches. From germline, CDR1 is SGHNT and CDR2 YYREEE (reference sequence).